The subject of this entry is one T cell receptor beta chain. Healthy individuals who donated bone marrow served as the donors. The PCR used 60 Vbeta and 13 Jbeta primers. Sequencing used immunoSEQ multiplex PCR; TCRdb keeps in-frame clones, though not all of them. This table holds under 110,000 clones, around 71% found once. The data derive from a study of cytomegalovirus exposure and HLA in healthy donors. As for the study in general: Of the donors genotyped, several hundred in all, 65% to 90% fell in the Caucasian-associated ancestry cluster.

The clonotype comes from a boy between 10 and 17 years old in good health and CMV-seronegative. What was sequenced was PBMCs.

The CDR3 sequence: CTSSQDPGRGYNEQFF. The CDR3 nucleotides are TGCACCAGCAGCCAAGATCCCGGGAGAGGGTACAATGAGCAGTTCTTC. The chain carries TRBV1 and TRBJ2-1; the table gives TRBD2 as D, unverified against the DNA. TRBV1 is termed a pseudogene. This CDR3 comprises 16 residues.